This TCR beta chain was sequenced for a study of T cell responses to AZD1222 COVID-19 vaccine. Overall study results and limits: Repertoires were sampled only after the peak T cell response. Nearly half of unique spike-specific TCRs reportedly avoided B.1.351 and B.1.1.7 mutated regions.

Profiled with immunoSEQ multiplex PCR; TCRdb holds only in-frame clones, not every one. The sample carries 130,000 to 150,000 clones, roughly 92% recorded once. Regarding this clone: The antigen remains unidentified.

The sequence was collected from an adult in good health. The material was peripheral blood, obtained on day 0 of AZD1222 vaccination.

CDR3 loop: CASSVHRVVNTEAFF. The CDR3 bases are TGTGCCAGTAGTGTCCACAGGGTGGTGAACACTGAAGCTTTCTTT. V gene TRBV19 combines with J gene TRBJ1-1, with D perhaps matching TRBD1 (6 bases). Germline V gene data show CDR1 as LNHDA and CDR2 as SQIVND (reference sequence). CDR3 length: 15 amino acids. V lost 5 bases and J lost 0, with 13 bases in between.